This TCR beta chain was captured in a study of human T cells and chemical hapten exposure (TCRdb year 2021). Looking at the study overall: For sensitization, 2% DPC in acetone was applied to a roughly 2 cm by roughly 2 cm area of upper inner arm skin. Patch tests used Finn chambers with 0.01% DPC on the upper back, scored after 6 days by International Contact Dermatitis Research Group standards. Throughout the study period of approximately 23 weeks, patients also received therapeutic DPC doses to the scalp every week. Blood for TCR sequencing was provided by twenty-nine alopecia patients at one to four time points (pre-sensitization, 2, 6 and 24 weeks). The patient cohort, mostly female, included alopecia areata with under or over 50% scalp involvement, alopecia totalis and alopecia universalis. Blood samples were taken from patients before sensitization (week 0) and at 2, 6 and about 24 weeks after DPC sensitization. In alopecia patients, the study followed how the peripheral blood TCR repertoire changed in vivo over primary and secondary sensitization to diphenylcyclopropenone (DPC), a hapten. Libraries were pooled for sequencing, and variation in per-sample TCR yields was attributed mainly to small differences in library volumes within the pool. Study-wide conclusions, independent of this receptor: Repeated subsampling changed both the strength of the expansion versus patch-test correlation and the threshold at which that correlation became significant. Expanded TCRs formed significantly more large CDR3 similarity clusters than pre-sensitization or healthy control sets, consistent with antigen-driven responses. Alopecia, a presumed autoimmune disease, was present in all patients, so the immune response of the patients might differ from that of healthy individuals. The number of TCRs above 1 in 1000 frequency did not change with DPC sensitization; there was no evidence of global repertoire structure alterations. The number of PT1 expanded TCRs positively correlated with patch test score, significant at thresholds 8, 16 and 32 but not 4.

Libraries came from RACE. The sequencing machine was a NextSeq 500. Library preparation attached unique molecular identifiers to individual cDNA molecules for quantitative, reproducible TCR counting. From each blood RNA sample, both TCR alpha and TCR beta chains were sequenced. The study's own analysis went as follows. The median number of TCRs per sample was roughly 100,000, ranging from about 20,000 to 750,000. The Decombinator software suite was used to annotate the V, J and CDR3 of the TCR reads. To make PS versus PT1 abundance plots, every sample was subsampled to the same number of TCRs (28,000). Expanded TCRs were defined as absent before sensitization and observed at least eight times at the 2-week time point. Using fastp at Q25 and MiXCR, TCRdb reprocessed the public reads and kept productive beta chains. CDR3 protein duplicates are merged, each entry listing the most common genes and DNA. TCRdb assigned the V and J calls; the authors' analysis was not used. This sample comprises 180,000 or so distinct CDR3 sequences, about 15% of them detected only once. The ten largest clones take up 1.7% of the sample.

The sample's time point label, decoded: patch test 1, 2 weeks after DPC sensitization. The sample's treatment or condition label, in plain terms: therapeutic diphenylcyclopropenone sensitization with weekly scalp DPC. Blood at each patch-test visit was drawn before the patch test was applied. Patients were considered eligible if aged 18 to 70, diagnosed with alopecia and deemed suitable for DPC therapy, and patients were excluded if pregnant. Unfractionated whole blood was collected in Tempus Blood RNA tubes, and total RNA was extracted from that blood. V sheds 4 bases and J sheds 4 bases, leaving 10 bases between their ends. Including cysteine and phenylalanine, the CDR3 has 14 amino acids. Only the CDR3 region is kept as DNA, spanning 42 bases read in frame from base 1. CDR1 and CDR2 are drawn from the germline V gene: ENHRY, SYGVKD. In its sample, this clonotype was seen a few times. Its antigen has not been determined. Qualities for individual bases were not recorded, and no much larger clone is one base off.

The chain was built from TRBV10-3 and TRBJ2-2; TRBD1 is possibly the D segment (6 matching bases). The origin of this receptor is a young woman with alopecia areata. Some clones in this sample may be carry-over from other donors' samples. Material: whole blood, obtained in connection with sensitization to the hapten diphenylcyclopropenone (DPC). The nucleotides read TGTGCCATCAGTGCTACAGGGACCACCGGGGAGCTGTTTTTT. It encodes CAISATGTTGELFF.